Below, 24 T cell receptor beta chains from the same sample are listed, as sequenced in a study of T cell changes during pregnancy in multiple sclerosis. Assay used: immunoSEQ multiplex PCR; TCRdb lists only in-frame clones, some missing. Of tens of thousands of clones in the sample, 92% were seen once. Sequencing used CD4+ T cells from peripheral blood mononuclear cells, obtained in the third trimester of pregnancy. These receptors were collected from a female donor with multiple sclerosis, enrolled in a pregnancy study.

This clone was observed a handful of times. V usage is TRBV28 and J usage is TRBJ1-1, with D possibly matching TRBD1 (5 bases). CDR1 MDHEN and CDR2 SYDVKM come from the germline V gene. V was cut by 6 bases and J by 4 bases, with 9 bases left in between. CDR3 length: 12 residues. As DNA, the CDR3 is TGTGCCAGCAGCGAAGGGGTCACTGAAGCTTTCTTT. The encoded protein is CASSEGVTEAFF.

This clone was seen once. The chain has TRBV6-1 and TRBJ1-1; TRBD1 aligns across 9 bases. The V gene end was trimmed by 4 bases and the J gene end by 0 bases; junction bases not matched to a gene: 15. From germline, CDR1 is MNHNS and CDR2 SASEGT. This CDR3 spans 19 amino acids. CDR3 sequence reads: CASSALTGTGIGVNTEAFF. CDR3 in DNA: TGTGCCAGCAGTGCTTTGACCGGGACAGGGATTGGGGTGAACACTGAAGCTTTCTTT.

The chain is built from TRBV13 and TRBJ1-1; the D gene is possibly TRBD1 (5 bases). The germline gives CDR1 PRHDT, CDR2 FYEKMQ (reference sequence). The CDR3 has 17 residues. The ends were cut back, 0 bases at V and 5 bases at J, with 19 bases in the middle. The CDR3 sequence: CASSLGAGRGGRTEAFF. CDR3 in DNA: TGTGCCAGCAGCTTAGGGGCGGGAAGGGGCGGGAGGACTGAAGCTTTCTTT.

The V call is TRBV5-1, the J call TRBJ2-3, with a possible D match to TRBD2 (6 bases). Between the trimmed V and J ends, which lost 2 bases and 3 bases, there was a span of 13 bases. Germline CDR1 reads SGHRS; CDR2 reads YFSETQ. The CDR3 extends over 15 amino acids. CDR3: CASSLREAGTDTQYF. CDR3 coding DNA: TGCGCCAGCAGCTTAAGGGAGGCAGGTACAGATACGCAGTATTTT.

J is TRBJ2-1 and V is TRBV18; 7 nucleotides line up with TRBD2. Losses at the gene ends were 6 bases for V and 0 bases for J; bases not matched to a gene: 20. Per the germline V gene, CDR1 is KGHSH and CDR2 is LQKENI. The CDR3 sequence is 20 residues long. This CDR3 is CASSRELASSGGASYNEQFF. Here the CDR3 DNA reads TGTGCCAGCTCTCGAGAATTGGCTTCTAGCGGAGGGGCCTCCTACAATGAGCAGTTCTTC.

The chain joins TRBV5-4 to TRBJ2-5, with 8 bases matching TRBD1. CDR3 size: 14 residues. CDR1 SGHNT and CDR2 YYREEE come from the germline V gene (reference sequence). V shed 2 bases, J shed 1 base, and the junction held 1 base outside the gene matches. CDR3 amino acids: CASSFGQGQETQYF. In DNA form, the CDR3 reads TGTGCCAGCAGCTTTGGACAGGGCCAAGAGACCCAGTACTTC. Full variable domain (rest looked up from reference TRBV5-4 and TRBJ2-5): ETGVTQSPTHLIKTRGQQVTLRCSSQSGHNTVSWYQQALGQGPQFIFQYYREEENGRGNFPPRFSGLQFPNYSSELNVNALELDDSALYLCASSFGQGQETQYFGPGTRLLVL.

Here the CDR3 DNA reads TGTGCCAGCAGCCAATCGGCCCCTACGCAGGGTCGGTCCAGAACTAATGAAAAACTGTTTTTT. Translated: CASSQSAPTQGRSRTNEKLFF. The V gene is TRBV16, the J gene TRBJ1-4; TRBD1 might be the D (5 bases). Trimming took off 0 bases at V and 1 base at J, with 24 bases between the two ends. Germline V lookup: CDR1 KGHSY, CDR2 FQNENV. The CDR3 spans 21 residues.

CDR3 nucleotide sequence: TGTGCCACCAGCAAGACACGATACTACGAGCAGTACTTC. It yields the protein CATSKTRYYEQYF. The chain employs TRBV15 and TRBJ2-7; no clear D. Trimming pared 4 bases from V and 3 bases from J, leaving 10 bases between. Germline V gene lookup returns CDR1 LNHNV and CDR2 YYDKDF (reference sequence). The CDR3 covers 13 residues.

The rearrangement links TRBV5-6 to TRBJ2-1; D remains ambiguous. CDR1 is SGHDT and CDR2 is YYEEEE in the germline V gene. The V gene lost 1 base and the J gene lost 9 bases, with 8 bases spanning the gap. The CDR3 contains 12 residues. The CDR3 DNA reads TGTGCCAGCAGCTTGCCTAGTGGTGAGCAGTTCTTC. This sequence encodes CASSLPSGEQFF.

The CDR3: CASRYDRGEQYF. The CDR3 DNA follows: TGTGCCAGCAGATACGACCGGGGCGAGCAGTACTTC. This rearrangement joins TRBV6-1 to TRBJ2-7; D is possibly TRBD2 (5 bases). V was shortened by 6 bases and J by 6 bases, with 12 bases between the two germline ends. The germline gives CDR1 MNHNS, CDR2 SASEGT. This CDR3 is built from 12 residues.

The chain uses TRBV7-8 and TRBJ1-1; perhaps TRBD1 as D (6 bases). CDR1 and CDR2 (germline): SGHVS, FQNEAQ. Trimming took 5 bases from V and 8 from J, leaving 15 bases between them. This CDR3 is 13 amino acids long. The CDR3 loop is CASSGRGQLEAFF. The CDR3 DNA sequence: TGTGCCAGCAGCGGAAGGGGACAATTGGAAGCTTTCTTT.

This chain joins TRBV7-9 and TRBJ1-2; a possible D gene is TRBD1 (5 bases). The CDR3 runs to 14 residues. Germline V gene sequence: CDR1 SEHNR, CDR2 FQNEAQ (reference sequence). V was shortened by 5 bases and J by 4 bases, with 14 bases between the two germline ends. The CDR3 sequence is CASSPPADSYGYTF. For the CDR3, the DNA is TGTGCCAGCAGCCCTCCAGCCGACAGCTATGGCTACACCTTC.

The V gene is TRBV5-1, the J gene TRBJ2-5; 12 bases are shared with TRBD2. The CDR3 contains 18 residues. From germline, CDR1 is SGHRS and CDR2 YFSETQ. After removal of 3 bases from V and 5 bases from J, the junction contained 14 bases not matched to a gene. CDR3 in DNA: TGCGCCAGCAGCTCTTCCCCTTGGCTAGCGGGAGGGTCGGAGACCCAGTACTTC. It translates to CASSSSPWLAGGSETQYF.

The chain links TRBV2 to TRBJ2-5; 14 bases align to TRBD2. Germline values: CDR1 SNHLY, CDR2 FYNNEI. The V segment lost 7 bases and the J segment 0 bases; nucleotides outside the gene matches: 4. CDR3 length: 16 amino acids. CDR3 in amino acids: CASKRLAGGYQETQYF. The DNA of the CDR3 is TGTGCCAGCAAAAGACTAGCGGGAGGGTACCAAGAGACCCAGTACTTC.

The genes are TRBV5-1 and TRBJ2-7; 9 nucleotides match TRBD1. This CDR3 is built from 15 residues. CDR1 is SGHRS and CDR2 is YFSETQ in the germline V gene. Trimming removed 1 base from V and 2 bases from J; junction bases left unmatched: 4. CDR3 protein: CASSLSGQGPYEQYF. CDR3 DNA sequence: TGCGCCAGCAGCTTGTCGGGACAGGGACCCTACGAGCAGTACTTC.

V is TRBV19 and J is TRBJ1-2; TRBD1 is a possible D gene (5 bases). V was shortened by 7 bases and J by 2 bases, with 17 bases between the two germline ends. This CDR3 has 15 residues. Germline assignment: CDR1 LNHDA and CDR2 SQIVND (reference sequence). The DNA of the CDR3 is TGTGCCAGTAACCCTGACAGTTATTTGAACTATGGCTACACCTTC. Translated: CASNPDSYLNYGYTF.

The chain has TRBV6-6 and TRBJ1-2; TRBD1 agrees at 10 bases. Looked up from germline, CDR1 is MNHNY and CDR2 is SVGAGI (reference sequence). V was clipped by 2 bases and J by 5 bases; unmatched bases: 5. There are 15 residues in the CDR3. As DNA, the CDR3 is TGTGCCAGCAGTTACCCCCCGGGACAGGGGTATGGCTACACCTTC. Its translation: CASSYPPGQGYGYTF.

This clone came up once. DNA for the CDR3: TGTGCCAGCAGCGAAACCGGACAGGGAGTGATTCATACGCAGTATTTT. It is translated as CASSETGQGVIHTQYF. The gene calls are TRBV5-4 and TRBJ2-3; 8 bases align to TRBD1. V was pared by 4 bases and J by 7 bases, with 14 bases of the junction left unmatched. From germline, CDR1 is SGHNT and CDR2 YYREEE (reference sequence). The CDR3 length is 16 residues.

V and J are TRBV4-1 and TRBJ2-2; D may be TRBD2 (5 bases). In germline, CDR1 is MGHRA, CDR2 YSYEKL. V was cut by 0 bases and J by 1 base, with 6 bases left in between. This CDR3 has 15 residues. This CDR3 is CASSQEGRNTGELFF. In nucleotides, the CDR3 is TGCGCCAGCAGCCAAGAGGGGAGGAACACCGGGGAGCTGTTTTTT.

This chain uses TRBV7-2 with TRBJ1-2; D might be TRBD1 (6 bases). In germline, CDR1 is SGHTA, CDR2 FQGNSA. V gave up 4 bases and J gave up 5 bases, with 20 bases separating them. CDR3 length equals 16 residues. The CDR3 reads CASSSRQQGLNYGYTF. Written as DNA, the CDR3 is TGTGCCAGCAGCTCGAGACAACAGGGCTTAAATTATGGCTACACCTTC.

The genes are TRBV5-1 and TRBJ2-2; TRBD1 matches 9 bases. In germline, CDR1 is SGHRS, CDR2 YFSETQ. The CDR3 extends over 16 amino acids. V was pared by 9 bases and J by 4 bases, with 13 bases of the junction left unmatched. The CDR3 bases are TGCGCCACCCAGCCCCAACAGGGGGCGTTCACCGGGGAGCTGTTTTTT. Its protein product is CATQPQQGAFTGELFF.

This clone was counted once. The chain has TRBV30 and TRBJ2-7, with 7 bases matching TRBD1. Germline V CDR1 and CDR2: GTSNPN, SVGIG (reference sequence). This CDR3 contains 12 residues. J lost 2 bases, V lost 8 bases, and 6 bases had no gene match. CDR3 nucleotide sequence: TGTGCCGGACAGGCTGGTGCCTACGAGCAGTACTTC. This codes for CAGQAGAYEQYF. The whole variable domain, remainder taken from reference TRBV30 and TRBJ2-7, is SQTIHQWPATLVQPVGSPLSLECTVEGTSNPNLYWYRQAAGRGLQLLFYSVGIGQISSEVPQNLSASRPQDRQFILSSKKLLLSDSGFYLCAGQAGAYEQYFGPGTRLTVT.

The table lists this clone with a count of one. This rearrangement joins TRBV2 to TRBJ2-7, with a tentative D call TRBD2 (6 bases). CDR1 and CDR2 from the germline V gene are SNHLY and FYNNEI. Trimming cost V 8 bases and J 3 bases, with 17 bases left between them. The CDR3 spans 14 residues. The CDR3 DNA follows: TGTGCCAGCGAAACCGGCGGGACGGGCTACGAGCAGTACTTC. It yields the protein CASETGGTGYEQYF.

The CDR3 bases are TGTGCCACCAGCAGAGATCTCGTGGCGGGTTCTGGCTACACCTTC. Its translation: CATSRDLVAGSGYTF. The chain has TRBV15 and TRBJ1-2; D is undetermined. The germline V gene encodes CDR1 LNHNV and CDR2 YYDKDF (reference sequence). V gave up 0 bases and J gave up 7 bases, with 15 bases separating them. The CDR3 has 15 amino acids. The complete variable domain, with remaining parts taken from reference TRBV15 and TRBJ1-2, reads DAMVIQNPRYQVTQFGKPVTLSCSQTLNHNVMYWYQQKSSQAPKLLFHYYDKDFNNEADTPDNFQSRRPNTSFCFLDIRSPGLGDTAMYLCATSRDLVAGSGYTFGSGTRLTVV.